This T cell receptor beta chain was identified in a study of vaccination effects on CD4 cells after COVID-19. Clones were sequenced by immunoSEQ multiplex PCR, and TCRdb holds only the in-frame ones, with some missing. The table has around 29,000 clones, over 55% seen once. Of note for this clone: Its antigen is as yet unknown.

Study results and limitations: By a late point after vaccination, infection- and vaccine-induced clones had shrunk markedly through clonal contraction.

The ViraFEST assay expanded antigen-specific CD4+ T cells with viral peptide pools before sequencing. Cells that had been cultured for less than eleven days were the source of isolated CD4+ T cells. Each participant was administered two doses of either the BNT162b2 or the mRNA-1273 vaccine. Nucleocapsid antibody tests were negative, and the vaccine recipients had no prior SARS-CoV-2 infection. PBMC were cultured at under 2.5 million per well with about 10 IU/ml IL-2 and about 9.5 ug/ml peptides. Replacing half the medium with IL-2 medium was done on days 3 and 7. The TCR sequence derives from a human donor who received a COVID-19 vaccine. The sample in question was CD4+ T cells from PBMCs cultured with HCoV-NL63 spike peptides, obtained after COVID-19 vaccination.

CDR3: CASSGRDRASFEQYF. CDR3 coding DNA: TGCGCCAGCAGTGGCAGGGACCGGGCTAGTTTCGAGCAGTACTTC. This chain links TRBV10-1 with TRBJ2-7, with D tentatively TRBD1 or TRBD2 (5 bases each). The V end was cut by 4 bases, the J end by 6 bases, with 19 bases between. Looked up from germline, CDR1 is WNHNN and CDR2 is SYGVQD (reference sequence). CDR3 size: 15 residues.